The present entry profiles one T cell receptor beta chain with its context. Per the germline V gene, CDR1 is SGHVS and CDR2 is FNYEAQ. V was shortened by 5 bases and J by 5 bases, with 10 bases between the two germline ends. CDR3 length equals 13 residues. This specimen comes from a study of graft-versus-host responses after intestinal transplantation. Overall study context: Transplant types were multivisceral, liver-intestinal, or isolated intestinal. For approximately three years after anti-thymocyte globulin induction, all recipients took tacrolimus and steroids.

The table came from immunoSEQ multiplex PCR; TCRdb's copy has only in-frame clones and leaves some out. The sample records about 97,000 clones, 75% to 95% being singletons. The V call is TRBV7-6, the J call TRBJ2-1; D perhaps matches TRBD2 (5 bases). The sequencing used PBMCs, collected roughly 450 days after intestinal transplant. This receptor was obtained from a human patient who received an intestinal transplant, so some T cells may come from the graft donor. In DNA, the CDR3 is TGTGCCAGCAGCCCGGGGAGTAACAATGAGCAGTTCTTC. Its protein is CASSPGSNNEQFF.